Below, 22 T cell receptor beta chains from the same sample are listed, as sequenced in a study of control samples from healthy donors and cancer patients (dated by TCRdb to the early 2020s). The receptor library was made with the immunoSEQ multiplex PCR assay. Drawn from immuneACCESS, this table holds only the in-frame rearrangements with V and J called that TCRdb kept. Clones are partly lost; checked studies trace under half to an unresolved V gene and leave the rest unexplained. The sample table records around 160,000 clones; under 95% of these occur just once. 5% to 7% of the sample is in the top ten clones. Sequencing was carried out using blood. The origin of the receptors is a man in his late teens or twenties in good health.

CDR3 sequence: CASSSLAGELHLETQYF. The CDR3 coding sequence is TGTGCCAGCAGCTCACTAGCGGGAGAACTCCATTTGGAGACCCAGTACTTC. The chain links TRBV7-6 to TRBJ2-5; 11 bases match TRBD2. V was clipped by 4 bases and J by 5 bases; unmatched bases: 12. CDR3 length: 17 amino acids. Germline values: CDR1 SGHVS, CDR2 FNYEAQ.

The genes are TRBV10-1 and TRBJ2-1; 8 bases agree with TRBD1. CDR3 size: 19 residues. Per germline, CDR1 WNHNN and CDR2 SYGVQD (reference sequence). J gave up 0 bases and V 3 bases, and 13 bases lay outside the gene matches. The chain's CDR3 is CASSEPKDRGTSSYNEQFF. The CDR3 bases are TGCGCCAGCAGTGAACCCAAAGACAGGGGAACAAGCTCCTACAATGAGCAGTTCTTC.

This clone has a single count. V gene TRBV3-1 (or the pseudogene TRBV3-2) combines with J gene TRBJ2-7; the match to TRBD1 covers 8 bases. J was trimmed by 1 base and V by 1 base; bases with no gene match: 3. CDR1 is LGHDT, CDR2 YNNKEL, per germline (reference sequence). The length of the CDR3 is 15 residues. CDR3 amino acids: CASSQGQGWSYEQYF. CDR3 DNA sequence: TGTGCCAGCAGCCAAGGACAGGGGTGGTCCTACGAGCAGTACTTC.

The chain recombines TRBV2 with TRBJ1-2; perhaps TRBD1 as D (5 bases). Trimming took 4 bases from V and 0 from J, leaving 9 bases between them. Germline assignment: CDR1 SNHLY and CDR2 FYNNEI. The CDR3 is 14 residues long. CDR3 in amino acids: CASSVQGANYGYTF. CDR3 DNA sequence: TGTGCCAGCAGTGTTCAGGGAGCTAACTATGGCTACACCTTC.

DNA of the CDR3: TGTGCCTGGAGAATTGCGGAGGCGGCGTCCTACGAGCAGTACTTC. This codes for CAWRIAEAASYEQYF. The chain links TRBV30 to TRBJ2-7; D perhaps matches TRBD2 (5 bases). Between the trimmed V and J ends, which lost 3 bases and 1 base, there was a span of 16 bases. This CDR3 has 15 residues. Per germline, CDR1 GTSNPN and CDR2 SVGIG (reference sequence).

This rearrangement joins TRBV15 to TRBJ2-3, with 10 nucleotides matching TRBD2. CDR1 LNHNV and CDR2 YYDKDF come from the germline V gene (reference sequence). The junction had 15 bases not matched to a gene; V was cut back by 3 bases and J by 6 bases. The CDR3 loop spans 18 amino acids. DNA for the CDR3: TGTGCCACCAGCAGGGAAAAGCTAGCGGGGGCCCCGAGGGATACGCAGTATTTT. Translated, it gives CATSREKLAGAPRDTQYF.

The chain carries TRBV19 and TRBJ2-5, with 7 bases fitting TRBD1. Losses at the gene ends were 6 bases for V and 5 bases for J; bases not matched to a gene: 9. The germline V gene encodes CDR1 LNHDA and CDR2 SQIVND (reference sequence). The CDR3 is 14 amino acids. The CDR3 DNA is TGTGCCAGTAGGGAAGGGGGCCATTCGGAGACCCAGTACTTC. Protein product: CASREGGHSETQYF.

CDR3 coding DNA: TGTGCCACAGGGGGAAGGAATCAGCCCCAGCATTTT. It encodes CATGGRNQPQHF. V is TRBV10-3 and J is TRBJ1-5; TRBD1 agrees at 7 bases. The CDR3 covers 12 residues. Germline V lookup: CDR1 ENHRY, CDR2 SYGVKD. The V gene end was trimmed by 10 bases and the J gene end by 4 bases; junction bases not matched to a gene: 4.

The chain uses TRBV25-1 and TRBJ2-1; no definite D call. CDR1 is MGHDK, CDR2 SYGVNS, per germline. Trimming removed 1 base from V and 0 bases from J, with 7 bases in between. This CDR3 is 15 amino acids long. The CDR3, as DNA: TGTGCCAGCAGTGAATCTTTTTCCTCCTACAATGAGCAGTTCTTC. Its translation: CASSESFSSYNEQFF.

This clone was observed a few times. DNA of the CDR3: TGTGCCAGCAGCTTACGGACAGGGAAAGGAAACACCATATATTTT. Protein product: CASSLRTGKGNTIYF. The chain joins TRBV7-2 to TRBJ1-3; 8 bases align to TRBD1. Germline V gene sequence: CDR1 SGHTA, CDR2 FQGNSA. V dropped 2 bases and J dropped 4; count of bases not matched to a gene: 4. The CDR3 sequence is 15 residues long.

This clone was counted a single time. V is TRBV4-2 and J is TRBJ2-1; D is undetermined. Germline assignment: CDR1 LGHNA and CDR2 YNFKEQ. The CDR3 spans 15 residues. Trimming pared 5 bases from V and 0 bases from J, leaving 11 bases between. Here the CDR3 DNA reads TGTGCCAGCAGCTCTACTGGGAACTCCTACAATGAGCAGTTCTTC. Residues: CASSSTGNSYNEQFF.

V and J are TRBV5-1 and TRBJ1-1; TRBD1 might be the D (5 bases). Deletions cut 0 bases from V and 1 base from J, with 10 bases between. Per germline, CDR1 SGHRS and CDR2 YFSETQ. This CDR3 contains 15 residues. The CDR3 loop reads CASSLEQASNTEAFF. In DNA form, the CDR3 reads TGCGCCAGCAGCTTGGAACAGGCGTCGAACACTGAAGCTTTCTTT.

V gene TRBV30 combines with J gene TRBJ2-2; TRBD2 matches 9 bases. The CDR3 runs 16 residues. Losses at the gene ends were 2 bases for V and 5 bases for J; bases not matched to a gene: 9. Germline V gives CDR1 GTSNPN, CDR2 SVGIG (reference sequence). CDR3 nucleotide sequence: TGTGCCTGGAGTTTGAATAGCGGGAGAGAGACCGGGGAGCTGTTTTTT. Amino acid sequence: CAWSLNSGRETGELFF.

The rearrangement joins TRBV28 to TRBJ2-1; D could derive from TRBD1 or TRBD2 (6 bases each). The length of the CDR3 is 15 residues. In germline, CDR1 is MDHEN, CDR2 SYDVKM. Trimming pared 1 base from V and 10 bases from J, leaving 17 bases between. CDR3 amino acids: CASSLSSWGAGEQFF. The DNA for the CDR3 is TGTGCCAGCAGTTTATCATCGTGGGGGGCAGGGGAGCAGTTCTTC.

The V gene is TRBV29-1, the J gene TRBJ1-2; 9 bases match TRBD1. With 5 bases clipped from V and 5 bases from J, the junction kept 3 bases outside the gene matches. The V gene's germline CDR1 is SQVTM and CDR2 ANQGSEA. CDR3 length equals 12 residues. CDR3 DNA sequence: TGCAGCGTTTTGGGACAGGGATATGGCTACACCTTC. It encodes CSVLGQGYGYTF.

The chain links TRBV28 to TRBJ2-1; 10 bases fit TRBD2. The germline V gene encodes CDR1 MDHEN and CDR2 SYDVKM. The junction had 7 bases not matched to a gene; V was cut back by 7 bases and J by 7 bases. The CDR3 extends over 14 amino acids. CDR3 sequence: CASNPSGSNNEQFF. The CDR3 bases are TGTGCCAGCAACCCTAGCGGGAGTAATAATGAGCAGTTCTTC.

Notes on this clone: This specimen includes other DNA sequences encoding the same CDR3. The chain links TRBV9 to TRBJ1-1; D is ambiguous. This CDR3 is built from 14 residues. Trimming cost V 0 bases and J 1 base, with 7 bases left between them. Germline CDR1 SGDLS, CDR2 YYNGEE. CDR3 DNA: TGTGCCAGCAGCGTAGTGAGCGGGAACACTGAAGCTTTCTTT. As protein: CASSVVSGNTEAFF. The full variable domain, with the rest looked up from reference TRBV9 and TRBJ1-1, is DSGVTQTPKHLITATGQRVTLRCSPRSGDLSVYWYQQSLDQGLQFLIQYYNGEERAKGNILERFSAQQFPDLHSELNLSSLELGDSALYFCASSVVSGNTEAFFGQGTRLTVV.

The chain combines TRBV7-6 with TRBJ1-5; D is unresolved. Germline CDR1 SGHVS, CDR2 FNYEAQ. CDR3 length: 14 amino acids. V lost 1 base and J 4 bases, leaving 8 bases between the germline ends. The DNA of the CDR3 is TGTGCCAGCAGCTTAGGGGGTCTTAATCAGCCCCAGCATTTT. Its translation: CASSLGGLNQPQHF.

The CDR3 spells CATRGTGDNYGYTF. CDR3 in DNA: TGTGCCACCAGGGGGACAGGGGATAACTATGGCTACACCTTC. This chain connects TRBV24-1 to TRBJ1-2; 10 nucleotides match TRBD1. V gave up 7 bases and J gave up 1 base; unmatched junction bases: 2. Germline values: CDR1 KGHDR, CDR2 SFDVKD. This CDR3 contains 14 residues.

This clone was counted once. V gene TRBV24-1 combines with J gene TRBJ2-1; D call uncertain. This CDR3 comprises 15 residues. Trimming removed 4 bases from V and 1 base from J, with 10 bases in between. CDR1 and CDR2 (germline): KGHDR, SFDVKD. The CDR3: CATSEPGESYNEQFF. The CDR3 DNA reads TGTGCCACCAGTGAACCTGGGGAATCCTACAATGAGCAGTTCTTC.

The chain uses TRBV19 and TRBJ1-4; no clear D. V lost 4 bases to trimming and J lost 8 bases, with 11 bases between them. This CDR3 has 13 amino acids. CDR1 and CDR2 (germline): LNHDA, SQIVND (reference sequence). CDR3 nucleotide sequence: TGTGCCAGTAGTACAGCGTTGGGAGAAAAACTGTTTTTT. Amino acids: CASSTALGEKLFF.

V and J are TRBV5-1 and TRBJ2-3; tentative D call: TRBD2 (6 bases). The V gene's germline CDR1 is SGHRS and CDR2 YFSETQ. This CDR3 region has 14 residues. The CDR3 is CATRGRTSTDTQYF. The CDR3 region has the DNA TGCGCGACCCGGGGGAGAACAAGCACAGATACGCAGTATTTT.